These T cell receptor beta chains were read from a single sample in a study of glioma-infiltrating T cells after dendritic cell vaccination. Here immunoSEQ multiplex PCR was the method, and the copy in TCRdb shows in-frame clones only, minus some. This sample has 80,000 to 100,000 clones; approximately 80% occur once, and the top ten carry under 7%. Sequenced here: blood, sampled before dendritic cell vaccination. These receptors originate from a human donor with glioblastoma. CDR3s include the opening cysteine and the closing phenylalanine or tryptophan. The D gene is left open where the match is weak. The size of a clone is reported for some rows only, either as once, few or many, or as a class for expanded clones.

J | D | size | V | CDR3 | DNA
TRBJ2-7 | NA | few | TRBV5-8 | CASSPKGGQLYEQYF | TGTGCCAGCAGCCCCAAGGGGGGACAGCTCTACGAGCAGTACTTC
TRBJ2-3 | TRBD2 | NA | TRBV7-2 | CASAGGREDTQYF | TGTGCCAGTGCGGGGGGGCGTGAAGATACGCAGTATTTT
TRBJ1-2 | TRBD1 | NA | TRBV29-1 | CSVGDRDLKGYTF | TGCAGCGTGGGGGACAGGGATTTGAAAGGCTACACCTTC
TRBJ1-2 | NA | NA | TRBV7-8 | CASSSRDPNYGYTF | TGTGCCAGCAGCTCGCGGGACCCAAACTATGGCTACACCTTC
TRBJ2-3 | NA | NA | TRBV5-8 | CASSYSGGTDTQYF | TGTGCCAGCAGCTATAGCGGAGGCACAGATACGCAGTATTTT
TRBJ2-1 | TRBD2 | NA | TRBV9 | CASSGAGKQFF | TGTGCCAGCAGCGGAGCGGGGAAGCAGTTCTTC
TRBJ1-5 | NA | NA | TRBV18 | CASSPHSDQPQHF | TGTGCCAGCTCACCGCATTCGGATCAGCCCCAGCATTTT
TRBJ2-1 | TRBD1 | NA | TRBV29-1 | CSYYRNAGQGRYNEQFF | TGCAGCTATTATAGAAACGCGGGACAGGGACGGTACAATGAGCAGTTCTTC
TRBJ1-2 | TRBD1 | NA | TRBV5-8 | CASSSALGQGAWGYTF | TGTGCCAGCAGCTCAGCCTTGGGACAGGGGGCCTGGGGCTACACCTTC
TRBJ1-4 | NA | NA | TRBV6-1 | CASSEILQGKLFF | TGTGCCAGCAGTGAAATTCTTCAGGGGAAACTGTTTTTT
TRBJ1-2 | TRBD1 | NA | TRBV19 | CASSIGTATNYGYTF | TGTGCCAGTAGTATCGGGACAGCGACCAACTATGGCTACACCTTC
TRBJ1-2 | NA | NA | TRBV11-2 | CASSLALRVGYTF | TGTGCCAGCAGCTTAGCTCTCAGGGTTGGCTACACCTTC
TRBJ1-5 | NA | NA | TRBV10-3 | CAISGRTGNVPQHF | TGTGCCATCAGTGGGAGGACGGGGAACGTGCCCCAGCATTTT
TRBJ2-4 | NA | NA | TRBV13 | CASSFLDYPIQYF | TGTGCCAGCAGCTTCTTGGACTATCCTATTCAGTACTTC
TRBJ2-2 | NA | NA | TRBV4-1 | CASSQRLGFGELFF | TGCGCCAGCAGCCAACGCCTCGGGTTCGGGGAGCTGTTTTTT
TRBJ2-1 | NA | NA | TRBV6-6 | CASSYYSPRGYNEQFF | TGTGCCAGCAGTTACTACTCCCCAAGGGGTTACAATGAGCAGTTCTTC
TRBJ2-7 | NA | NA | TRBV27 | CASSPRVIRTYEQYF | TGTGCCAGCAGTCCTCGAGTGATACGTACCTACGAGCAGTACTTC
TRBJ1-5 | TRBD1 | once | TRBV30 | CAWSGGKFSNQPQHF | TGTGCCTGGTCAGGGGGCAAATTCTCCAATCAGCCCCAGCATTTT
TRBJ2-1 | NA | once | TRBV19 | CASSPRDGRGSYNEQFF | TGTGCCAGTAGTCCGCGGGACGGCCGAGGCTCCTACAATGAGCAGTTCTTC
TRBJ1-3 | NA | NA | TRBV7-9 | CASSVQIGNTIYF | TGTGCCAGCAGCGTTCAGATAGGAAACACCATATATTTT
TRBJ2-1 | NA | NA | TRBV11-3 | CASSLGGSSYNEQFF | TGTGCCAGCAGCTTAGGGGGCAGCTCCTACAATGAGCAGTTCTTC
TRBJ1-1 | TRBD1 | NA | TRBV7-9 | CASSLGGTGDTEAFF | TGTGCCAGCAGCTTAGGTGGGACAGGGGACACTGAAGCTTTCTTT
TRBJ2-3 | TRBD2 | NA | TRBV10-3 | CAISEGGAGVSDTQYF | TGTGCCATCAGTGAGGGAGGAGCGGGAGTATCAGATACGCAGTATTTT
TRBJ1-1 | TRBD1 | NA | TRBV15 | CATSSAQGARNTEAFF | TGTGCCACCAGCAGCGCTCAGGGGGCGAGGAACACTGAAGCTTTCTTT
TRBJ2-2 | TRBD2 | NA | TRBV10-3 | CAIKRGDPGELFF | TGTGCCATCAAACGGGGGGACCCCGGGGAGCTGTTTTTT
TRBJ1-1 | TRBD1 | once | TRBV6-5 | CASRPLTGGNTEAFF | TGTGCCAGCAGGCCACTTACAGGGGGGAACACTGAAGCTTTCTTT
TRBJ1-3 | NA | NA | TRBV29-1 | CSVEDRWAPDSGNTIYF | TGCAGCGTTGAAGATCGGTGGGCCCCCGACTCTGGAAACACCATATATTTT
TRBJ2-1 | NA | NA | TRBV5-4 | CASSPGGAGGNNEQFF | TGTGCCAGCAGCCCCGGGGGTGCAGGGGGAAACAATGAGCAGTTCTTC
TRBJ1-5 | NA | NA | TRBV10-3 | CAISESGPGVYQPQHF | TGTGCCATCAGTGAGTCAGGGCCGGGGGTTTATCAGCCCCAGCATTTT
TRBJ2-5 | NA | NA | TRBV5-6 | CASTRRAGAGETQYF | TGTGCCAGCACTCGGCGGGCTGGAGCAGGAGAGACCCAGTACTTC